This passage covers 21 T cell receptor beta chains from one sample sequenced in a study of T cells after posttransplantation cyclophosphamide. The data were produced by immunoSEQ multiplex PCR, yet TCRdb's version contains in-frame clones alone and is incomplete. This repertoire holds approximately 24,000 clones, and none appear only once. The source material was PBMCs. These receptors originate from a woman aged 55-75 years in good health, CMV-negative, and a related stem cell transplant donor.

This clone was picked up many times. V and J are TRBV28 and TRBJ1-2; possibly TRBD1 for D (6 bases). Trimming shortened V by 5 bases and J by 10 bases, and 14 bases separated the two germline ends. CDR3 length: 12 residues. Germline V lookup: CDR1 MDHEN, CDR2 SYDVKM. The CDR3 nucleotides are TGTGCCAGCAGTCCCTGGACAGACCACTACACCTTC. As protein: CASSPWTDHYTF.

This clone was detected ten times or more. The chain is built from TRBV7-2 and TRBJ2-3; the D gene is possibly TRBD2 (5 bases). Germline lookup yields CDR1 SGHTA and CDR2 FQGNSA. Trimming took off 5 bases at V and 7 bases at J, with 13 bases between the two ends. The length of the CDR3 is 13 residues. CDR3 sequence (DNA): TGTGCCAGCAGCCTGAGCTCGGGAAATACGCAGTATTTT. Translation gives CASSLSSGNTQYF.

In this sample, this clone turned up a few times. This chain joins TRBV6-6 and TRBJ2-4; 9 nucleotides align to TRBD1. V shed 6 bases, J shed 1 base, and the junction held 7 bases outside the gene matches. From germline, CDR1 is MNHNY and CDR2 SVGAGI (reference sequence). The CDR3 is made up of 16 amino acids. As DNA, the CDR3 is TGTGCCAGCAGGGGACAGGGACGGGTGGCCAAAAACATTCAGTACTTC. Its translation: CASRGQGRVAKNIQYF.

This clone was counted at least ten times. CDR3 DNA sequence: TGCGCCAGCAGTGGACAGGGGGCGAACACCGGGGAGCTGTTTTTT. Translation: CASSGQGANTGELFF. The chain recombines TRBV10-2 with TRBJ2-2; 9 nucleotides agree with TRBD1. The CDR3 contains 15 residues. CDR1 is WSHSY, CDR2 SAAADI, per germline. V dropped 4 bases and J dropped 0; count of bases not matched to a gene: 0.

This clone has at least ten counts. V is TRBV7-8 and J is TRBJ2-7; TRBD1 agrees at 9 bases. This CDR3 contains 18 residues. With 2 bases clipped from V and 2 bases from J, the junction kept 13 bases outside the gene matches. In germline, CDR1 is SGHVS, CDR2 FQNEAQ. CDR3 DNA sequence: TGTGCCAGCAGCTTATCCCACCCCGGGACAGGGCAAACCTACGAGCAGTACTTC. Translating it yields CASSLSHPGTGQTYEQYF.

With respect to this clone: Compared with germline, one end of the junction differs, possibly owing to a read error. V gene TRBV7-9 combines with J gene TRBJ2-5; D may be TRBD1 or TRBD2 (5 bases each). The CDR3 contains 14 residues. CDR1 and CDR2 from the germline V gene are SEHNR and FQNEAQ (reference sequence). CDR3 in DNA: TGTGTCAGCAGGGTAAACGGGGTCCAAGAGACCCAGTACTTC. Translation: CVSRVNGVQETQYF.

This clone was recorded many times. The chain uses TRBV6-1 and TRBJ1-2; D may be TRBD1 (5 bases). CDR1 is MNHNS and CDR2 is SASEGT in the germline V gene. Trimming stripped 4 bases from V and 8 bases from J, with 17 bases between. The CDR3 consists of 14 residues. CDR3 amino acids: CASSVTARSEGYTF. CDR3 sequence (DNA): TGTGCCAGCAGTGTGACAGCCCGCTCCGAGGGCTACACCTTC.

This clone has a count of ten or more. The chain couples TRBV5-6 to TRBJ1-4, with a weak D call TRBD1 (6 bases). The CDR3 length is 16 residues. Germline values: CDR1 SGHDT, CDR2 YYEEEE. V dropped 3 bases and J dropped 8 bases, with 20 bases sitting between them. The DNA for the CDR3 is TGTGCCAGCAGCTCGCTCCCCGGGACAAGAGGGGAAAAACTGTTTTTT. Encoded protein: CASSSLPGTRGEKLFF.

This clone was counted ten times or more. This chain connects TRBV13 to TRBJ1-1; a weak D match, TRBD1 (6 bases). Trimming stripped 1 base from V and 8 bases from J, with 11 bases between. Germline lookup yields CDR1 PRHDT and CDR2 FYEKMQ (reference sequence). This CDR3 comprises 13 residues. The chain's CDR3 is CASSLVYRAEAFF. The CDR3 region has the DNA TGTGCCAGCAGCTTAGTTTACAGGGCCGAAGCTTTCTTT.

This clone was counted at least ten times. The rearrangement links TRBV19 to TRBJ1-5, with D maybe TRBD1 (5 bases). CDR3 length equals 12 residues. With 5 bases removed from V and 11 bases from J, the gap between germline ends came to 13 bases. Germline CDR1 and CDR2: LNHDA and SQIVND (reference sequence). The CDR3 bases are TGTGCCAGTAGTGTCTACGGGGGGGCCCAGCATTTT. Encoded protein: CASSVYGGAQHF. Full variable domain (missing parts from reference TRBV19 and TRBJ1-5): DGGITQSPKYLFRKEGQNVTLSCEQNLNHDAMYWYRQDPGQGLRLIYYSQIVNDFQKGDIAEGYSVSREKKESFPLTVTSAQKNPTAFYLCASSVYGGAQHFGDGTRLSIL.

This clone occurred many times. The J gene is TRBJ1-5, the V gene TRBV6-1; D possibly corresponds to TRBD1 (5 bases). Trimming pared 6 bases from V and 2 bases from J, leaving 14 bases between. The CDR3 contains 15 residues. Per germline, CDR1 MNHNS and CDR2 SASEGT. The CDR3 spells CASSRITGRNQPQHF. The CDR3 nucleotides are TGTGCCAGCAGCCGCATTACAGGACGCAATCAGCCCCAGCATTTT.

This clone was seen at least ten times. V gene TRBV19 combines with J gene TRBJ1-1; possibly TRBD1 for D (6 bases). The V gene's germline CDR1 is LNHDA and CDR2 SQIVND (reference sequence). The V gene lost 5 bases and the J gene lost 2 bases, with 18 bases spanning the gap. This CDR3 contains 16 residues. CDR3 DNA sequence: TGTGCCAGTAGTCCGACGTCCGGGACACCTAACACTGAAGCTTTCTTT. Translated: CASSPTSGTPNTEAFF.

This clone was seen many times. The chain uses TRBV5-6 and TRBJ2-1; D is possibly TRBD2 (6 bases). V dropped 5 bases and J dropped 6 bases, with 18 bases sitting between them. Germline-derived CDR1 and CDR2 are SGHDT and YYEEEE. This CDR3 spans 15 amino acids. CDR3 DNA sequence: TGTGCCAGCAGAGGACTACCGAAATCGAGCAATGAGCAGTTCTTC. As protein: CASRGLPKSSNEQFF.

This clone has ten or more counts. The chain is built from TRBV6-5 and TRBJ1-4; possible D gene TRBD1, 6 bases. V shed 3 bases and J shed 5 bases, with 10 bases lying between them. Looked up from germline, CDR1 is MNHEY and CDR2 is SVGAGI. This CDR3 has 14 residues. The CDR3 loop reads CASSYRQANEKLFF. The DNA for the CDR3 is TGTGCCAGCAGTTATAGACAGGCCAATGAAAAACTGTTTTTT.

At least ten counts were recorded for this clone. J is TRBJ2-3 and V is TRBV6-4, with 7 nucleotides matching TRBD2. Germline CDR1 is MRHNA and CDR2 is SNTAGT. The CDR3 loop spans 15 amino acids. Losses at the gene ends were 3 bases for V and 8 bases for J; bases not matched to a gene: 11. The chain's CDR3 is CASSDSFGGSATQYF. CDR3 nucleotide sequence: TGTGCCAGCAGTGATTCGTTCGGCGGGAGCGCTACGCAGTATTTT.

This clone was counted at least ten times. This chain joins TRBV6-5 and TRBJ2-2; TRBD1 might be the D (6 bases). The ends were cut back, 6 bases at V and 1 base at J, with 12 bases in the middle. CDR1 and CDR2 (germline): MNHEY, SVGAGI. The CDR3 has 15 residues. CDR3 bases: TGTGCCAGCAGCCCGGGACACAAGAACACCGGGGAGCTGTTTTTT. Protein sequence: CASSPGHKNTGELFF.

The chain employs TRBV6-1 and TRBJ1-5; tentative D call: TRBD1 (6 bases). The V gene's germline CDR1 is MNHNS and CDR2 SASEGT. The CDR3 contains 13 residues. V lost 9 bases, J lost 2 bases, and 11 bases lay in between. The CDR3 is CASFRGCNQPQHF. The CDR3, as DNA: TGTGCCAGTTTTAGGGGGTGCAATCAGCCCCAGCATTTT.

This clone was recorded at least ten times. The gene calls are TRBV5-1 and TRBJ2-2, with 9 nucleotides matching TRBD1. Germline V gives CDR1 SGHRS, CDR2 YFSETQ. V gave up 2 bases and J gave up 5 bases; unmatched junction bases: 4. The CDR3 spans 15 residues. The CDR3 region has the DNA TGCGCCAGCAGCTTTGCTGGACAGGGGACCGGGGAGCTGTTTTTT. Translation: CASSFAGQGTGELFF.

This sequence joins TRBV18 and TRBJ2-5, with 9 bases that match TRBD1. Germline V CDR1 and CDR2: KGHSH, LQKENI. V shed 3 bases, J shed 4 bases, and the junction held 6 bases outside the gene matches. CDR3 length equals 15 residues. This CDR3 reads CASSPFGQGSETQYF. The CDR3 bases are TGTGCCAGCTCACCTTTCGGACAGGGGTCAGAGACCCAGTACTTC.

There are many counts of this clone. The V call is TRBV30, the J call TRBJ1-2; possible D gene TRBD1, 5 bases. Germline CDR1 reads GTSNPN; CDR2 reads SVGIG (reference sequence). Trimming pared 4 bases from V and 0 bases from J, leaving 18 bases between. CDR3 size: 16 residues. CDR3 protein: CAWTQVPGLANYGYTF. In DNA form, the CDR3 reads TGTGCCTGGACCCAGGTCCCAGGGCTAGCTAACTATGGCTACACCTTC.

This clone has only a few counts. The chain joins TRBV28 to TRBJ2-5; 9 positions match TRBD1. This CDR3 is 15 amino acids long. V shed 4 bases, J shed 2 bases, and the junction held 5 bases outside the gene matches. Germline lookup yields CDR1 MDHEN and CDR2 SYDVKM. Here the CDR3 DNA reads TGTGCCAGCAGTTCAACCGGGACAGGGCAAGAGACCCAGTACTTC. Translation gives CASSSTGTGQETQYF.